Listed below are T cell receptor beta chains from one sample, sequenced in a study of shared clonotypes between healthy human individuals. Clones were sequenced by immunoSEQ multiplex PCR, and TCRdb holds only the in-frame ones, with some missing. The table includes 650,000 to 800,000 clones, just over 90% detected once. Sequenced: naive CD8+ T cells sorted from blood. The origin of the receptors is a man aged 25 to 40 in good health. CDR3s include the opening cysteine and the closing phenylalanine or tryptophan. Each record gives: V gene, D gene, J gene, clone size, CDR3 DNA, CDR3 protein. The D gene is left open where the match is weak. Part of the rows lack a size; the others show once, few, many or a class for expanded clones.

>TRBV19|TRBD2|TRBJ2-1|.
TGTGCCAGTAGTCCGCAAATATTAGCGGGAGGTGAGCAGTTCTTC
CASSPQILAGGEQFF
>TRBV29-1|.|TRBJ2-7|.
TGCAGCGCCGCAGGCAGGGACTACGAGCAGTACTTC
CSAAGRDYEQYF
>TRBV9|.|TRBJ2-3|.
TGTGCCAGCAGCGTGGGGGAAGATACGCAGTATTTT
CASSVGEDTQYF
>TRBV13|.|TRBJ2-7|.
TGTGCCAGCAGCCCCACAGCGGGTTACGAGCAGTACTTC
CASSPTAGYEQYF
>TRBV29-1|.|TRBJ1-1|.
TGCAGCGAAGAGATCAGAACTGAAGCTTTCTTT
CSEEIRTEAFF
>TRBV10-3|TRBD2|TRBJ2-1|.
TGTGCCATCAGTACCCCGGGACTAGCGGGGGAATCAAGCTCCTACAATGAGCAGTTCTTC
CAISTPGLAGESSSYNEQFF
>TRBV18|TRBD1|TRBJ1-3|.
TGTGCCAGCTCACCCCCCCCGGGACAGGCCTCGTTGGGAAACACCATATATTTT
CASSPPPGQASLGNTIYF
>TRBV6-1|TRBD1|TRBJ2-5|.
TGTGCCAGCAGTGCCCGGGACAGGGGGCTCCGGAGGGAGACCCAGTACTTC
CASSARDRGLRRETQYF
>TRBV6-1|.|TRBJ1-1|.
TGTGCCAGCAGTGAGGAGGGGAGGACTGAAGCTTTCTTT
CASSEEGRTEAFF
>TRBV11-2|.|TRBJ2-3|.
TGTGCCAGCAGCTTAGATTTCCCGGTCAATACGCAGTATTTT
CASSLDFPVNTQYF
>TRBV10-3|.|TRBJ2-1|once
TGTGCCGTCCGAACCGCCCCGGATGAGCAGTTCTTC
CAVRTAPDEQFF
>TRBV19|.|TRBJ1-2|few
TGTGCCAGTAGTATAGATCTTAGGGATCGCAATGGCTACACCTTC
CASSIDLRDRNGYTF
>TRBV7-9|.|TRBJ2-1|.
TGTGCCAGCAGCCTAATCGGAAGTACCTACAATGAGCAGTTCTTC
CASSLIGSTYNEQFF
>TRBV27|.|TRBJ2-1|.
TGTGCCAGCAGCCTCTCGGGACAATACAATGAGCAGTTCTTC
CASSLSGQYNEQFF
>TRBV10-3|TRBD1|TRBJ2-7|few
TGTGCCATCAGTGAGTCCAGGGGGTACAAGGCCTACGAGCAGTACTTC
CAISESRGYKAYEQYF
>TRBV30|.|TRBJ1-1|few
TGTGCCTGGGACCCCCACTCGAACACTGAAGCTTTCTTT
CAWDPHSNTEAFF
>TRBV7-9|TRBD2|TRBJ2-2|.
TGTGCCAGCAGCTCCCCGGCGGGGGGGCAGGCGGGGACCGGGGAGCTGTTTTTT
CASSSPAGGQAGTGELFF
>TRBV7-2|.|TRBJ2-4|.
TGTGCCAGCAGCCCTGGGCATATACGGACGGGAGAAGCAGGCATTCAGTACTTC
CASSPGHIRTGEAGIQYF
>TRBV6-5|.|TRBJ1-2|.
TGTGCCAGCACCCCCCATGATGATCAAATCTATGGCTACACCTTC
CASTPHDDQIYGYTF
>TRBV10-3|.|TRBJ2-3|.
TGTGCCATCAGTCCAAACGGACAGCCCTCTGGATATACGCAGTATTTT
CAISPNGQPSGYTQYF
>TRBV9|.|TRBJ2-7|.
TGTGCCAGCAGCGTAGAGCCGGGACATGCCTACGAGCAGTACTTC
CASSVEPGHAYEQYF
>TRBV11-3|TRBD2|TRBJ2-7|.
TGTGCCAGCAGCTCCGATAGCGGGATGGTCAACGAGCAGTACTTC
CASSSDSGMVNEQYF
>TRBV6-4|.|TRBJ2-1|.
TGTGCCAGCAGTGACCTCACATCGACAGACTACAATGAGCAGTTCTTC
CASSDLTSTDYNEQFF
>TRBV27|TRBD2|TRBJ2-3|.
TGTGCCAGCTTTAAGGGAGGGCCCCCAGATACGCAGTATTTT
CASFKGGPPDTQYF
>TRBV6-1|TRBD2|TRBJ2-1|.
TGTGCCAGCAGTGGATGGGGGGGAGACAAGCGGAGGAGCTCCTACAATGAGCAGTTCTTC
CASSGWGGDKRRSSYNEQFF
>TRBV28|.|TRBJ2-7|.
TGTGCCAGCAGTTTATTAGGAGAGGGACCGTACGAGCAGTACTTC
CASSLLGEGPYEQYF
>TRBV19|.|TRBJ2-1|.
TGTGCCAGTAGTATAGTGGGGGCTAGCTACAATGAGCAGTTCTTC
CASSIVGASYNEQFF
>TRBV15|.|TRBJ2-1|.
TGTGCCACCAGCGGACTACGGTACAATGAGCAGTTCTTC
CATSGLRYNEQFF
>TRBV5-4|.|TRBJ2-5|.
TGTGCCAGCAGCATTCTGGGGTGGGAGACCCAGTACTTC
CASSILGWETQYF
>TRBV2|TRBD2|TRBJ2-1|.
TGTGCCACCCAAGGGACTAGCGGGAACTACAATGAGCAGTTCTTC
CATQGTSGNYNEQFF
>TRBV15|.|TRBJ2-5|once
TGTGCCACCAGCAGAACACGAGGGGCCAACCAAGAGACCCAGTACTTC
CATSRTRGANQETQYF
>TRBV27|.|TRBJ2-7|.
TGTGCAACGGGTTTTTACGAGCAGTACTTC
CATGFYEQYF
>TRBV7-2|.|TRBJ2-7|.
TGTGCCAGCAGCGATCTCTCCTACGAGCAGTACTTC
CASSDLSYEQYF
>TRBV7-8|TRBD1|TRBJ2-7|few
TGTGCCAGCAGCTCGACAGGGGGCCTGAACGAGCAGTACTTC
CASSSTGGLNEQYF
>TRBV4-3|TRBD1|TRBJ2-7|.
TGCGCCAGCAGCTCCGGGACAGGGGCCGAGCAGTACTTC
CASSSGTGAEQYF
>TRBV2|.|TRBJ2-7|.
TGTGCCAGCACGGGTGACAGTTACGAGCAGTACTTC
CASTGDSYEQYF
>TRBV29-1|TRBD2|TRBJ2-7|.
TGCAGCGTGTGGACTAGCGGGATCTACGAGCAGTACTTC
CSVWTSGIYEQYF
>TRBV27|.|TRBJ2-2|.
TGTGCCAGCAGTTTATCTTTCCGCACCGGGGAGCTGTTTTTT
CASSLSFRTGELFF
>TRBV2|TRBD1|TRBJ1-5|.
TGTGCCAGCAGCGGACTCGGACAGGGAGGTCCCTATAGCAATCAGCCCCAGCATTTT
CASSGLGQGGPYSNQPQHF
>TRBV4-3|.|TRBJ1-1|.
TGCGCCAGCAGTCTGGGGGGAGGGACTGAAGCTTTCTTT
CASSLGGGTEAFF
>TRBV7-8|TRBD1|TRBJ2-1|.
TGTGCCAGCAGACAGGGGCCGAGCTCCTACAATGAGCAGTTCTTC
CASRQGPSSYNEQFF
>TRBV6-5|.|TRBJ2-7|.
TGTGCCAGCAGTTACCAGGGAATCGACGAGCAGTACTTC
CASSYQGIDEQYF
>TRBV5-4|TRBD2|TRBJ2-3|.
TGTGCCACGGCGGGGCTAGCGGGAGGGCGGAGCACAGATACGCAGTATTTT
CATAGLAGGRSTDTQYF
>TRBV27|.|TRBJ1-3|.
TGTGCCAGCAGTCTGCCCGGAAACACCATATATTTT
CASSLPGNTIYF
>TRBV28|TRBD1|TRBJ2-7|once
TGTGCCAGCAGTTTAACAGGGGATCCCCACGAGCAGTACTTC
CASSLTGDPHEQYF
>TRBV5-4|TRBD2|TRBJ2-5|.
TGTGCCAGCAGCTCGGGACTAGCGGGAGGGCTTGGAGAGACCCAGTACTTC
CASSSGLAGGLGETQYF